These T cell receptor beta chains were read from a single sample in a study of cytomegalovirus exposure and HLA in healthy donors. Assay used: immunoSEQ multiplex PCR; TCRdb lists only in-frame clones, some missing. The sample has about 150,000 clones. The sequenced sample consisted of PBMCs. The source of these receptors is a man in his thirties or forties in good health and CMV-seronegative. Each CDR3 is given with its conserved first and last residue. Each record gives: J gene, V gene, D gene, CDR3 protein, CDR3 DNA. The D gene is left open where the match is weak.

J gene: TRBJ2-7
V gene: TRBV27
D gene: TRBD1
CDR3 protein: CASSLSGQGAVYEQYF
CDR3 DNA: TGTGCCAGCAGTTTATCCGGACAGGGGGCTGTGTACGAGCAGTACTTC

J gene: TRBJ1-5
V gene: TRBV27
D gene: NA
CDR3 protein: CASSLSLRGGQPQHF
CDR3 DNA: TGTGCCAGCAGTTTATCGTTGAGGGGGGGTCAGCCCCAGCATTTT

J gene: TRBJ2-1
V gene: TRBV7-9
D gene: NA
CDR3 protein: CASSPKRREVYNEQFF
CDR3 DNA: TGTGCCAGCAGCCCTAAACGGAGGGAGGTATACAATGAGCAGTTCTTC

J gene: TRBJ2-7
V gene: TRBV5-1
D gene: NA
CDR3 protein: CASSTGYDYEQYF
CDR3 DNA: TGCGCCAGCAGCACTGGTTACGACTACGAGCAGTACTTC

J gene: TRBJ1-5
V gene: TRBV4-2
D gene: NA
CDR3 protein: CASSHGAGGGQLQPQHF
CDR3 DNA: TGTGCCAGCAGCCATGGCGCCGGGGGGGGTCAGCTTCAGCCCCAGCATTTT

J gene: TRBJ2-1
V gene: TRBV19
D gene: TRBD2
CDR3 protein: CASTGPGGIYNEQFF
CDR3 DNA: TGTGCCAGTACCGGTCCGGGAGGGATCTACAATGAGCAGTTCTTC

J gene: TRBJ2-3
V gene: TRBV7-9
D gene: NA
CDR3 protein: CASSFDFSSGRGDTQYF
CDR3 DNA: TGTGCCAGCAGCTTCGACTTCTCTAGCGGAAGGGGGGATACGCAGTATTTT

J gene: TRBJ2-5
V gene: TRBV14
D gene: NA
CDR3 protein: CASSQELLETQYF
CDR3 DNA: TGTGCCAGCAGCCAAGAACTTCTAGAGACCCAGTACTTC

J gene: TRBJ1-1
V gene: TRBV5-1
D gene: NA
CDR3 protein: CASNRDPNTEAFF
CDR3 DNA: TGCGCCAGCAACAGGGACCCGAACACTGAAGCTTTCTTT

J gene: TRBJ2-5
V gene: TRBV28
D gene: TRBD1
CDR3 protein: CASSLNRGTGARETQYF
CDR3 DNA: TGTGCCAGCAGTCTTAATAGGGGGACAGGGGCCCGGGAGACCCAGTACTTC

J gene: TRBJ2-3
V gene: TRBV7-6
D gene: TRBD2
CDR3 protein: CASSPLTGGATDTQYF
CDR3 DNA: TGTGCCAGCAGCCCCTTAACGGGGGGGGCCACAGATACGCAGTATTTT

J gene: TRBJ2-7
V gene: TRBV5-1
D gene: NA
CDR3 protein: CASSIDGGYEQYF
CDR3 DNA: TGCGCCAGCAGCATTGACGGCGGATACGAGCAGTACTTC

J gene: TRBJ2-3
V gene: TRBV5-1
D gene: TRBD2
CDR3 protein: CASSLGTSGNTDTQYF
CDR3 DNA: TGCGCCAGCAGCTTGGGGACTAGCGGAAACACAGATACGCAGTATTTT

J gene: TRBJ2-5
V gene: TRBV7-8
D gene: NA
CDR3 protein: CASSFQIQETQYF
CDR3 DNA: TGTGCCAGCAGCTTCCAGATCCAAGAGACCCAGTACTTC

J gene: TRBJ1-2
V gene: TRBV27
D gene: NA
CDR3 protein: CASSLTRAGYGYTF
CDR3 DNA: TGTGCCAGCAGTTTGACCAGGGCAGGCTATGGCTACACCTTC

J gene: TRBJ1-5
V gene: TRBV19
D gene: NA
CDR3 protein: CASTHGQGSNQPQHF
CDR3 DNA: TGTGCCAGTACCCACGGGCAGGGAAGCAATCAGCCCCAGCATTTT

J gene: TRBJ1-1
V gene: TRBV5-4
D gene: TRBD1
CDR3 protein: CASSQGDRDTEAFF
CDR3 DNA: TGTGCCAGCAGCCAAGGAGACAGGGACACTGAAGCTTTCTTT

J gene: TRBJ1-4
V gene: TRBV19
D gene: NA
CDR3 protein: CASSIATATNEKLFF
CDR3 DNA: TGTGCCAGTAGTATCGCGACAGCTACTAATGAAAAACTGTTTTTT

J gene: TRBJ2-3
V gene: TRBV5-4
D gene: TRBD1
CDR3 protein: CASSHLQGAADTQYF
CDR3 DNA: TGTGCCAGCAGCCATTTACAGGGGGCCGCAGATACGCAGTATTTT

J gene: TRBJ2-1
V gene: TRBV2
D gene: TRBD1
CDR3 protein: CASSRQGGSYNEQFF
CDR3 DNA: TGTGCCAGCAGTCGACAGGGGGGTTCCTACAATGAGCAGTTCTTC

J gene: TRBJ2-7
V gene: TRBV6-5
D gene: NA
CDR3 protein: CASTKQGTYEQYF
CDR3 DNA: TGTGCCAGCACCAAGCAGGGTACCTACGAGCAGTACTTC

J gene: TRBJ2-7
V gene: TRBV28
D gene: NA
CDR3 protein: CACLGGPSSYEQYF
CDR3 DNA: TGTGCCTGCCTGGGGGGGCCCAGCTCCTACGAGCAGTACTTC

J gene: TRBJ1-5
V gene: TRBV5-5
D gene: TRBD1
CDR3 protein: CASSPISRDRHNQPQHF
CDR3 DNA: TGTGCCAGCAGCCCCATCTCCCGGGACAGACACAATCAGCCCCAGCATTTT

J gene: TRBJ1-1
V gene: TRBV7-9
D gene: NA
CDR3 protein: CASSLRGGRTEAFF
CDR3 DNA: TGTGCCAGCAGCTTACGAGGTGGCCGCACTGAAGCTTTCTTT

J gene: TRBJ2-3
V gene: TRBV9
D gene: TRBD2
CDR3 protein: CASSVRRLAGSTDAQYF
CDR3 DNA: TGTGCCAGCAGCGTGAGAAGACTAGCGGGAAGCACAGATGCGCAGTATTTT

J gene: TRBJ2-7
V gene: TRBV6-1
D gene: TRBD1
CDR3 protein: CASDRGQFLYEQYF
CDR3 DNA: TGTGCCAGCGACAGGGGGCAATTTCTCTACGAGCAGTACTTC

J gene: TRBJ1-2
V gene: TRBV2
D gene: TRBD1
CDR3 protein: CASTPDRLYGYTF
CDR3 DNA: TGTGCCAGCACCCCGGACAGGCTCTATGGCTACACCTTC

J gene: TRBJ2-2
V gene: TRBV6-5
D gene: TRBD2
CDR3 protein: CASSIGEGSGELFF
CDR3 DNA: TGTGCCAGCAGTATCGGGGAGGGGTCCGGGGAGCTGTTTTTT

J gene: TRBJ2-5
V gene: TRBV18
D gene: TRBD2
CDR3 protein: CASSPGLAGGETQYF
CDR3 DNA: TGTGCCAGCTCACCGGGACTAGCGGGAGGAGAGACCCAGTACTTC

J gene: TRBJ2-1
V gene: TRBV4-3
D gene: NA
CDR3 protein: CASSTTSWSSYNEQFF
CDR3 DNA: TGCGCCAGCAGCACCACTAGCTGGAGCTCCTACAATGAGCAGTTCTTC